The clone carrying this T cell receptor beta chain was recorded once. Sequenced by immunoSEQ multiplex PCR; TCRdb stores in-frame clones only, minus some. This table holds approximately 250,000 clones, approximately 82% found once. V was clipped by 2 bases and J by 4 bases, with 12 bases between them. Germline V CDR1 and CDR2: SGHVS, FQNEAQ. This CDR3 is built from 15 residues. This sample stems from a study of blood T cell repertoires in COVID-19. Overall study: Acute-phase and convalescent COVID-19 samples originated in the United States, Italy and Spain.

Source material: peripheral blood. This chain links TRBV7-8 with TRBJ1-3; D may be TRBD1 (5 bases). This TCR derives from a man aged 35 to 55 who had recovered from COVID-19. As DNA, the CDR3 is TGTGCCAGCAGCTTACAGGGCAAGACGGGAAACACCATATATTTT. This encodes CASSLQGKTGNTIYF.